This T cell receptor beta chain was sequenced during a study of beta chain features in type 1 diabetes. Expressed TCRB transcripts were sequenced because the isolated RNA had all been reverse transcribed beforehand. Method: immunoSEQ multiplex PCR; TCRdb's copy keeps in-frame clones and lacks some. Among hundreds of thousands of clones listed, 15% to 17% were seen once. V gave up 0 bases and J gave up 8 bases, with 9 bases separating them. This CDR3 spans 13 amino acids. Germline V CDR1 and CDR2: SGHRS, YFSETQ. In this sample, this clone turned up a few times. The clonotype comes from a man aged 18 to 30 in good health. Sequences were obtained from naive CD4+ T cells from blood. The J gene is TRBJ2-1, the V gene TRBV5-1, with unresolved D. CDR3 sequence: CASSLGSIHEQFF. The CDR3 nucleotides read TGCGCCAGCAGCTTGGGGTCGATCCATGAGCAGTTCTTC.